A selection of T cell receptor beta chains follows, all from one sample in a study of blood T cells in healthy people across ages. TCRdb re-called the 5' RACE reads through MiXCR, storing one row per CDR3 protein. The table lists about 680,000 distinct CDR3 sequences, about 52% of them singletons, with approximately 32% in the top ten. Sequencing used blood. Receptors originate from a woman aged 60 to 75 in good health. CDR3s leave out the opening cysteine and the closing phenylalanine or tryptophan. The listing skips clone size in some rows; elsewhere it reads once, few, many or a size class.

j_call: TRBJ2-3
v_call: TRBV4-2
cdr3_length: 13
clone_size: .
cdr3_aa: ASSQARQTTDTQY

j_call: TRBJ2-3
v_call: TRBV11-2
cdr3_length: 9
clone_size: .
cdr3_aa: AGSSRDTQY

j_call: TRBJ1-2
v_call: TRBV6-5
cdr3_length: 13
clone_size: few
cdr3_aa: ASSYRGQGVYGYT

j_call: TRBJ1-1
v_call: TRBV6-2/TRBV6-3
cdr3_length: 13
clone_size: few
cdr3_aa: ASSYGRSMNTEAF

j_call: TRBJ2-2
v_call: TRBV6-5
cdr3_length: 13
clone_size: .
cdr3_aa: ASSPSNSRAGELF

j_call: TRBJ1-5
v_call: TRBV28
cdr3_length: 12
clone_size: .
cdr3_aa: ASRFPGGNQPQH

j_call: .
v_call: TRBV6-5
cdr3_length: 14
clone_size: .
cdr3_aa: ASSYFGTGRYNEQY

j_call: TRBJ2-3
v_call: TRBV15
cdr3_length: 14
clone_size: .
cdr3_aa: ATSRVGHYPGDTQY

j_call: TRBJ1-2
v_call: TRBV28
cdr3_length: 14
clone_size: .
cdr3_aa: ASSTAGQGASRGYT

j_call: TRBJ2-6
v_call: TRBV5-1
cdr3_length: 17
clone_size: .
cdr3_aa: ASSWMGRTDQSGANVLT

j_call: TRBJ1-6
v_call: TRBV25-1
cdr3_length: 12
clone_size: .
cdr3_aa: TSSDEQGNTPLH

j_call: TRBJ1-5
v_call: TRBV4-2
cdr3_length: 12
clone_size: few
cdr3_aa: ASSQGMVNQPQH

j_call: TRBJ2-7
v_call: TRBV20-1
cdr3_length: 12
clone_size: .
cdr3_aa: SAKTGTSGYEQY

j_call: TRBJ2-6
v_call: TRBV7-8
cdr3_length: 17
clone_size: .
cdr3_aa: ASSLAGPGALSGANVLT

j_call: TRBJ2-1
v_call: TRBV15
cdr3_length: 13
clone_size: .
cdr3_aa: ATNPLAGGTNEQF

j_call: TRBJ2-2
v_call: TRBV20-1
cdr3_length: 10
clone_size: .
cdr3_aa: SARDNTGELF

j_call: TRBJ1-2
v_call: TRBV20-1
cdr3_length: 13
clone_size: .
cdr3_aa: SARRIEGGNYGYT

j_call: TRBJ1-1
v_call: TRBV5-1
cdr3_length: 12
clone_size: .
cdr3_aa: ASGSQGGDTEAF

j_call: TRBJ2-5
v_call: TRBV18
cdr3_length: 12
clone_size: .
cdr3_aa: ASSPVLRGETQY

j_call: TRBJ2-5
v_call: TRBV6-1
cdr3_length: 12
clone_size: .
cdr3_aa: ASSETPPGETQY

j_call: TRBJ1-5
v_call: TRBV20-1
cdr3_length: 11
clone_size: .
cdr3_aa: SARGLSNQPQH

j_call: TRBJ2-5
v_call: TRBV30
cdr3_length: 13
clone_size: .
cdr3_aa: AWSTPGRAQETQY

j_call: TRBJ2-7
v_call: TRBV7-2
cdr3_length: 12
clone_size: few
cdr3_aa: ASSSDRLSYEQY

j_call: TRBJ2-7
v_call: TRBV7-9
cdr3_length: 12
clone_size: .
cdr3_aa: VSSPLVGSYEQY

j_call: TRBJ2-7
v_call: TRBV6-2/TRBV6-3
cdr3_length: 10
clone_size: few
cdr3_aa: ASNRDSYEQY

j_call: TRBJ2-7
v_call: TRBV6-5
cdr3_length: 12
clone_size: once
cdr3_aa: ASGSGRLEGEQY

j_call: TRBJ2-3
v_call: TRBV11-2
cdr3_length: 14
clone_size: .
cdr3_aa: ASSLGASGITDTQY

j_call: TRBJ1-2
v_call: TRBV4-3
cdr3_length: 13
clone_size: .
cdr3_aa: ASSQDLGHPYGHT

j_call: TRBJ1-5
v_call: TRBV6-1
cdr3_length: 13
clone_size: .
cdr3_aa: ASSSREGMYQPQH